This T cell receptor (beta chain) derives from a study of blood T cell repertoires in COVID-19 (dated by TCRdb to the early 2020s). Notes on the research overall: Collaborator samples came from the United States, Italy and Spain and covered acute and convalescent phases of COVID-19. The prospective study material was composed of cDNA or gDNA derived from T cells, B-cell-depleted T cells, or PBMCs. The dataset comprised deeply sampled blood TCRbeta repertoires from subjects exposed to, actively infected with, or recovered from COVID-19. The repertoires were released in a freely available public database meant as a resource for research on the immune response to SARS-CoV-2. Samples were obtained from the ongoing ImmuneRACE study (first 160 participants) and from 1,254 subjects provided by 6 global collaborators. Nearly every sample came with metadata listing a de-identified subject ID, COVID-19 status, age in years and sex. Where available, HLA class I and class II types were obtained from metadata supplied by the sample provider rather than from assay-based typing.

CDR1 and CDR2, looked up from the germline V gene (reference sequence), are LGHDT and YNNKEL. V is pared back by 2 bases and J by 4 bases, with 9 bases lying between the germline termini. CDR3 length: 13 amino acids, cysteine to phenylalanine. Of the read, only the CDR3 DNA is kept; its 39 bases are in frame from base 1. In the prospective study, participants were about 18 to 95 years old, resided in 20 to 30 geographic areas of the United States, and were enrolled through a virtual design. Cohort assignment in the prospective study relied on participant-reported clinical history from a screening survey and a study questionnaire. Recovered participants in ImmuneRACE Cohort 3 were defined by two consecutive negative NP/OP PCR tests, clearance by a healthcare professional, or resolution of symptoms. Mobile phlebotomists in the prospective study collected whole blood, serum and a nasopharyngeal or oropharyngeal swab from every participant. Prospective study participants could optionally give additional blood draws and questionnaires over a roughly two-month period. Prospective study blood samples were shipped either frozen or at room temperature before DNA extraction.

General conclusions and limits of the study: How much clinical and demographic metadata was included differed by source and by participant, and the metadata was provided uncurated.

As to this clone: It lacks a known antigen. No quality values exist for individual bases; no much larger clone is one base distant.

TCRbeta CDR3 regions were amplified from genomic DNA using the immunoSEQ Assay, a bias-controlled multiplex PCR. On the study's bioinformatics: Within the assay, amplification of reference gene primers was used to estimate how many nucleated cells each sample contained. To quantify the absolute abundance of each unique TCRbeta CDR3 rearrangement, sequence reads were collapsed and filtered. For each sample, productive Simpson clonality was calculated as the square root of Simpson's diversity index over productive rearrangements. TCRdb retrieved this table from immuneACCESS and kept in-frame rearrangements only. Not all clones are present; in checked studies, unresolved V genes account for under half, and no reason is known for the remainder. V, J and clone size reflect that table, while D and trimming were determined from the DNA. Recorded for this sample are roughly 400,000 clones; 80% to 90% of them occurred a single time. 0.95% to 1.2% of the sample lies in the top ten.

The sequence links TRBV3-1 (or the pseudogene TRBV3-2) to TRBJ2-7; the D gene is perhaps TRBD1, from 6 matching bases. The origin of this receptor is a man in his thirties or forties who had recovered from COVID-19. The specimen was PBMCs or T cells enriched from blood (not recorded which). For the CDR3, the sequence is CASSQKDRYEQYF. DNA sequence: TGTGCCAGCAGCCAAAAAGACAGGTACGAGCAGTACTTC.